The clone carrying this T cell receptor beta chain came up a few times. Its antigen remains unknown. Here immunoSEQ multiplex PCR was the method, and the copy in TCRdb shows in-frame clones only, minus some. The sample shows about 72,000 clones, 87% of them seen only once. V gave up 0 bases and J gave up 6 bases, with 9 bases separating them. The germline V gene has CDR1 GTSNPN and CDR2 SVGIG (reference sequence). The length of the CDR3 is 13 residues. The sample comes from a study of OX40 agonist ivuxolimab in advanced cancers. Study observations and caveats: CD8+ T cells showed, on average, more clonal expansion than CD4+ cells.

The sequencing here drew on CD4+ or CD8+ T cells sorted from blood, taken in a trial of the OX40 agonist ivuxolimab. The chain has TRBV30 and TRBJ1-5; D unclear. The receptor was derived from an adult with an advanced solid tumor such as melanoma, head and neck, liver or kidney cancer. The DNA for the CDR3 is TGTGCCTGGAGTGTAACCGCCCGTCAGCCCCAGCATTTT. Translation gives CAWSVTARQPQHF.